Shown below are 11 T cell receptor beta chains from a single sample sequenced in a study of shared clonotypes between healthy human individuals. In the naive CD8 group, cells lacked CD45RO and were positively selected for CCR7, so terminally differentiated effector memory CD45RA+ cells were left out. Generated by immunoSEQ multiplex PCR, the TCRdb table keeps only in-frame clones and is missing some. The sample has hundreds of thousands of clones; approximately 96% are singletons. Sequenced: naive CD8+ T cells sorted from blood. The origin of the receptors is a woman aged 25 to 45 in good health.

The J gene is TRBJ2-3, the V gene TRBV6-1, with 10 bases that match TRBD1. The J segment lost 6 bases and the V segment lost 6 bases, leaving 9 bases of the junction unmatched. The length of the CDR3 is 15 residues. Germline values: CDR1 MNHNS, CDR2 SASEGT. This chain's CDR3 is CASSSDRGVWDTQYF. The CDR3 nucleotides are TGTGCCAGCAGCTCGGACAGGGGGGTTTGGGATACGCAGTATTTT.

The chain combines TRBV7-9 with TRBJ2-6; unclear D gene. CDR1 SEHNR and CDR2 FQNEAQ come from the germline V gene (reference sequence). The CDR3 totals 14 residues. Trimming took 6 bases from V and 0 from J, leaving 6 bases between them. This chain's CDR3 is CASRESSGANVLTF. Here the CDR3 DNA reads TGTGCCAGCAGAGAGAGCTCTGGGGCCAACGTCCTGACTTTC.

This clone was observed a single time. The gene calls are TRBV2 and TRBJ2-1; the match to TRBD2 covers 9 bases. V lost 4 bases and J lost 8; bases outside the gene matches: 6. Germline V gene lookup returns CDR1 SNHLY and CDR2 FYNNEI. This CDR3 contains 14 residues. The CDR3 spells CASSGRGRADEQFF. Written as DNA, the CDR3 is TGTGCCAGCAGTGGACGCGGGAGGGCGGATGAGCAGTTCTTC.

This clone was seen a handful of times. The rearrangement joins TRBV29-1 to TRBJ1-1; D call uncertain. V lost 3 bases to trimming and J lost 10 bases, with 12 bases between them. Germline V gene lookup returns CDR1 SQVTM and CDR2 ANQGSEA. This CDR3 has 11 amino acids. The CDR3 sequence is CSVEYLEGAFF. The CDR3 nucleotides are TGCAGCGTTGAGTACTTGGAGGGAGCTTTCTTT.

This clone appeared once. The V and J genes are TRBV6-5 and TRBJ2-7; perhaps TRBD1 as D (5 bases). This CDR3 is 15 amino acids long. From germline, CDR1 is MNHEY and CDR2 SVGAGI. Trimming took 2 bases from V and 5 from J, leaving 16 bases between them. CDR3 protein: CASSYGALPGHEQYF. The CDR3, as DNA: TGTGCCAGCAGTTACGGGGCACTTCCGGGCCACGAGCAGTACTTC.

The chain couples TRBV2 to TRBJ2-1; 13 nucleotides line up with TRBD2. The CDR3 sequence is 14 residues long. Trimming took 8 bases from V and 9 from J; bases not matched to a gene: 7. In germline, CDR1 is SNHLY, CDR2 FYNNEI. Here the CDR3 DNA reads TGTGCCAGCGAGACTAGCGGGAGGACCGGTGAGCAGTTCTTC. This gives the protein CASETSGRTGEQFF.

This chain connects TRBV29-1 to TRBJ1-1; possibly TRBD1 for D (6 bases). The CDR3 consists of 16 residues. CDR1 is SQVTM and CDR2 is ANQGSEA in the germline V gene. V lost 1 base and J lost 3, with 18 bases in between. The CDR3 coding sequence is TGCAGCGTTGAAGGCGAGCCGGAAAGGGGGGACACTGAAGCTTTCTTT. Encoded protein: CSVEGEPERGDTEAFF. Full variable domain (remainder filled in from reference TRBV29-1 and TRBJ1-1): SAVISQKPSRDICQRGTSLTIQCQVDSQVTMMFWYRQQPGQSLTLIATANQGSEATYESGFVIDKFPISRPNLTFSTLTVSNMSPEDSSIYLCSVEGEPERGDTEAFFGQGTRLTVV.

The chain carries TRBV14 and TRBJ2-7, with D perhaps matching TRBD1 (5 bases). Trimming cost V 0 bases and J 1 base, with 10 bases left between them. CDR1 is SGHDN, CDR2 FVKESK, per germline. This CDR3 is built from 15 residues. The CDR3 region has the DNA TGTGCCAGCAGCCAAGATTCAGGGTTTTCCTACGAGCAGTACTTC. It specifies CASSQDSGFSYEQYF.

To note about this clone: The junction differs from germline at one of its ends, possibly a read error. The chain has TRBV30 and TRBJ2-1; D is unresolved. The CDR3 is 13 amino acids. The germline gives CDR1 GTSNPN, CDR2 SVGIG (reference sequence). The CDR3 region is CAWSVTARNGQFF. CDR3 nucleotide sequence: TGTGCCTGGAGTGTAACAGCCCGGAATGGGCAGTTCTTC. Filled out from reference TRBV30 and TRBJ2-1, the complete variable domain reads SQTIHQWPATLVQPVGSPLSLECTVEGTSNPNLYWYRQAAGRGLQLLFYSVGIGQISSEVPQNLSASRPQDRQFILSSKKLLLSDSGFYLCAWSVTARNGQFFGPGTRLTVL.

This chain links TRBV5-6 with TRBJ2-7; D possibly uses TRBD1 or TRBD2 (6 bases each). CDR1 is SGHDT and CDR2 is YYEEEE in the germline V gene. The V and J ends lost 4 bases and 3 bases respectively, with 17 bases between them. This CDR3 contains 15 residues. CDR3 sequence (DNA): TGTGCCAGCAGCCCCCTAGGGGGGCAGGTCTACGAGCAGTACTTC. Its translation: CASSPLGGQVYEQYF.

This clone was counted once. The sample has other DNA sequences that encode this CDR3 too. The rearrangement links TRBV4-1 to TRBJ2-7; D gene unclear. The germline CDR1 and CDR2 sequences are MGHRA and YSYEKL. CDR3 size: 14 residues. Trimming cost V 1 base and J 0 bases, with 7 bases left between them. In DNA form, the CDR3 reads TGCGCCAGCAGCCAAGGCAGTGACTCCTACGAGCAGTACTTC. The encoded protein is CASSQGSDSYEQYF.